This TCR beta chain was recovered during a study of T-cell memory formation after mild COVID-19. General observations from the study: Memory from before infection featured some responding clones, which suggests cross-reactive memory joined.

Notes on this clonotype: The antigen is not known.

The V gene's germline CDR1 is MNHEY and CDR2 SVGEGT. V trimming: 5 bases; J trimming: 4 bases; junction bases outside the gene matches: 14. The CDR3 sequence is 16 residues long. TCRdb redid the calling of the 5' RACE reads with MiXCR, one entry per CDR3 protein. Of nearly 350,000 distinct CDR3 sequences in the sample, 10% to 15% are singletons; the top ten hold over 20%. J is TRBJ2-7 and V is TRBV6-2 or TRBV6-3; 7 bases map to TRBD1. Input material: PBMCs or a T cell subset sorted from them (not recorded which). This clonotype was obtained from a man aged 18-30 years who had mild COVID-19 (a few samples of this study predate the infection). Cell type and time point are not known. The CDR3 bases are TGTGCCAGCAGTCTACGGCGTCCGGACAGGCAGTACGAGCAGTACGTC. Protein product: CASSLRRPDRQYEQYV.